This T cell receptor (beta chain) originates from a study of T-cell reconstitution after alpha-beta-depleted transplantation in children. As it was prepared, the TCRbeta library received unique molecular identifiers. TCRdb passed the PCR reads through MiXCR, listing each CDR3 protein once. The profile covers over 400,000 distinct CDR3 sequences, with under 15% appearing a single time and about 6% taken by the ten largest. This clonotype was seen repeatedly, ten times or more. Germline CDR1 SQVTM, CDR2 ANQGSEA. The germline V and J ends were trimmed by 4 bases and 3 bases, with 7 bases remaining between them. The CDR3 covers 11 residues.

This sequence joins TRBV29-1 and TRBJ2-7, with D perhaps matching TRBD2 (6 bases). The origin of this receptor is a human donor who donated a stem cell graft to a child with combined immunodeficiency. Here the sequenced sample was PBMCs from the stem cell graft donor, taken from the stem cell graft. The CDR3 region is CSVGRDYEQYF. CDR3 in DNA: TGCAGCGTTGGGAGGGACTACGAGCAGTACTTC.